These 6 T cell receptor beta chains were sequenced from one sample in a study of early T cells in non-severe SARS-CoV-2 infection. One entry per CDR3 protein, called by TCRdb with MiXCR from the 5' RACE reads. There are approximately 76,000 distinct CDR3 sequences in the sample; around an eighth occur only once, and approximately 3.3% lies in the top ten. Specimen: whole blood. The source is an adult who was a healthcare worker with PCR-confirmed SARS-CoV-2 infection or an uninfected control (not recorded which).

The CDR3 bases are TGTGCCAGCAGTTTCAGGCAGTTCTCTGGGGCCAACGTCCTGACTTTC. Its protein product is CASSFRQFSGANVLTF. The V and J genes are TRBV12-3 or TRBV12-4 and TRBJ2-6, with D unclear. CDR3 size: 16 residues. Between the trimmed V and J ends, which lost 3 bases and 0 bases, there was a span of 9 bases.

With regard to this clonotype: Since a much larger clone is just one base distant, this may be a read error. CDR3 nucleotide sequence: TGCAGCACAGGACAGCGCGGGGAACTGTTTTTT. This codes for CSTGQRGELFF. The V and J genes are TRBV29-1 and TRBJ1-4; D may be TRBD1 (6 bases). The germline V gene has CDR1 SQVTM and CDR2 ANQGSEA. The length of the CDR3 is 11 residues. With 8 bases removed from V and 12 bases from J, the gap between germline ends came to 16 bases.

This clonotype has a count of ten or more. The chain is built from TRBV12-3 or TRBV12-4 and TRBJ2-1, with 7 positions matching TRBD1. The trim removed 6 bases at V and 2 bases at J, leaving 4 bases unmatched. The CDR3 spans 14 residues. The chain's CDR3 is CASRIQGAYNEQFF. The CDR3 DNA is TGTGCCAGCAGAATTCAGGGGGCCTACAATGAGCAGTTCTTC.

This clonotype was seen only a few times. V gene TRBV29-1 combines with J gene TRBJ1-2; D remains unclear. The V end lost 6 bases, the J end lost 7 bases, and 12 bases lay between the germline ends. Germline V gene sequence: CDR1 SQVTM, CDR2 ANQGSEA. CDR3 size: 11 residues. Here the CDR3 reads CSVDTGFGYTF. CDR3 DNA sequence: TGCAGCGTCGATACGGGGTTTGGCTACACCTTC.

On this clonotype: Since a much larger clone is just one base distant, this may be a read error. This chain joins TRBV6-6 and TRBJ2-7; D is ambiguous. The CDR3 extends over 14 amino acids. Germline V lookup: CDR1 MNHNY, CDR2 SVGAGI (reference sequence). Trimming stripped 0 bases from V and 4 bases from J, with 10 bases between. CDR3 DNA sequence: TGTGCCAGCAGTTACTCGAGTCGGTCTTACGAGCAGTACTTC. It codes for CASSYSSRSYEQYF.

V gene TRBV21-1 combines with J gene TRBJ2-3; TRBD2 was called by the table and not checked on the DNA. TRBV21-1 is noted as a pseudogene. The CDR3 is made up of 15 amino acids. The CDR3 DNA reads as TGTGCCAGCGCATCGAAGGAGCGGGAGGCAGATACGCAGTATTTT. Protein sequence: CASASKEREADTQYF.